This paragraph covers one T cell receptor (beta chain) sequence. Its antigen remains undetermined. Base qualities are not provided; no much larger clone lies one nucleotide away. The CDR3, from cysteine to phenylalanine, totals 15 residues. Only the CDR3 portion is preserved as DNA: 45 bases, with reading frame beginning at the first base. The germline V gene sets CDR1 to SGHTA and CDR2 to FQGNSA. Trimmed from V: 5 bases; trimmed from J: 3 bases; junction bases lacking a gene match: 6. This sample was included in a study of cytomegalovirus exposure and HLA in healthy donors (dated by TCRdb to about 2017). In terms of the full investigation: According to an earlier analysis of 587 of the donors, 150 million to 200 million T cells yielded over 100 million unique TCR beta sequences and approximately 280 Gb of sequence data. Class I and class II HLA loci were covered by the typing at four-digit resolution. Besides the first cohort of approximately 710 subjects, a separate validation cohort made up of around 120 different subjects was used. Using immunosequencing, the study profiled T cell repertoires from 550 to 750 subjects and related those repertoires to cytomegalovirus serostatus. In a later analysis, previously published TCR beta repertoires from 670 or so donors were re-analyzed and high-resolution HLA genotyping was added so that TCR occurrence patterns could be studied. Rather than using new phenotypic data, the later analysis identified candidate immune exposures from TCR beta sequences and from how often those sequences occurred across donors. The study aimed to test whether signatures of past pathogen exposure could be identified by cataloging public T cell receptors. All discovery cohort repertoires had been generated using a single sequencing platform. Alongside the repertoire data, information on donor age, sex, ethnicity and CMV serostatus was compiled. Among the roughly 410 genotyped donors, roughly 80% belonged to the genetic ancestry cluster associated with self-reported Caucasian donors. Roughly 5 DR-DQ haplotypes were treated as single units for association and clustering because of strong linkage in the cohort. A later genetic analysis used genome-wide SNP genotypes for about 65% of the roughly 700 donors, treating that subset as a discovery cohort. On average, roughly 250,000 unique TCR beta nucleotide sequences were sequenced per donor among fewer than 500 genotyped donors of the cohort, with about 19% of those sequences being non-productive. To decide whether each TCR beta V gene segment behaved as functional or pseudogenic, an earlier analysis of some 600 of the donors relied on high-throughput TCR beta sequencing. To predict cytomegalovirus infection status, the study combined high-throughput TCR immunosequencing, statistical association of individual TCRs with disease status, and machine learning. An early release that covered some 640 HLA-typed donors contained approximately 300 gigabases of sequencing data and tens of millions of unique TCR sequences. The number of typed donors differed by locus: about 629-630 for A, B, C, DRB1 and DQB1; approximately 530 for DQA1; over 600 for DPA1; and some 450 for DPB1. On the study overall, not on this receptor specifically: Broadly in line with IMGT annotations, most TCR beta V segments showed up in productive rearrangements about 87% or about 30% of the time in an earlier analysis of 587 of the donors. Because HLA typing was unavailable for some donors at each locus, only the typed subset was used in association tests. It was suggested by the authors that the approach could potentially be generalized to other disease states and immunological phenotypes. The study gave a list of about 150 TCR beta chains associated with cytomegalovirus. In a later analysis, HLA-associated TCR beta chains showed more clonal expansion and lower generation probabilities than non-associated chains that were equally common. A further reported finding was that TCR beta sequences accurately predicted the HLA-A and HLA-B alleles for most subjects in the first cohort. In a later analysis, most CMV-associated TCR beta chains were found to appear HLA-restricted, with HLA associations seemingly driven largely by CMV exposure. Specific HLA alleles were associated with roughly 17,000 TCR beta sequences at a false discovery rate of 0.05 in a later analysis. V-gene and J-gene trimming of TCR beta chains was associated with a missense DCLRE1C variant in a later genetic analysis, and the association was replicated in an independent cohort. A later genetic analysis reported fewer N-insertions in productive TCRs among donors in an Asian-associated ancestry cluster than the roughly 700-donor mean. A cluster of highly shared sequence variants was judged likely to represent a technical artifact of the sequencing pipeline. A later analysis reported that several top co-occurrence clusters appeared linked to parvovirus B19, influenza, CMV and Epstein-Barr virus. In vitro tests confirmed that three of the cytomegalovirus-associated TCR beta chains recognize cytomegalovirus antigens. Most TCR sequences were seen in very few donors, while some public TCRs were found in many individuals. Because the 87-base-pair reads could not distinguish some IMGT-functional V segments, including TRBV6-2 and TRBV6-3, those segments were excluded. Linkage disequilibrium might explain the correlated functional status among segregating V segments, but an unknown experimental factor could not be excluded. Presence/absence analyses assumed roughly uniform sequencing depth across donors, an assumption that may not hold. The earlier analysis of fewer than 750 of the donors excluded roughly 17 rarely observed V segments, including chromosome 9 orphons, because counts were too low. For the cohort, immune exposure information was limited to CMV serostatus. Cytomegalovirus status was reported to be diagnosed by the classifier with high specificity and sensitivity in both the original and validation cohorts. This cohort had only TCR beta chains sequenced, and the lack of alpha or paired-chain data limited which features could be detected. A later analysis found that TCR association rates varied across HLA loci, with DRB1 alleles showing the most associated TCRs and HLA-C alleles the fewest. Assigning TCR associations to individual alleles was difficult when HLA alleles, especially DR and DQ, strongly co-occurred.

Library preparation was by the immunoSEQ multiplex PCR assay. A mixture of 60 forward primers for TCR Vbeta segments and 13 reverse primers for TCR Jbeta segments was used in the multiplex PCR. The CDR3 region of rearranged TCR beta genes was amplified from genomic DNA with a multiplex PCR assay. The Illumina HiSeq System was used to sequence the amplified TCR beta libraries as 87-base-pair reads. The authors' pipeline ran thus. Across the roughly 600 repertoires, a later analysis counted tens of millions of unique TCR beta chains, roughly 11 million of which were shared by at least two donors. A nearest-neighbor algorithm error-corrected the raw reads and collapsed the reads into unique sequences, merging closely related sequences to remove PCR and sequencing errors. CDR3 sequences were aligned to IMGT reference sequences to assign V, D and J gene segments. For a sequence to be retained, a match of at least six nucleotides to both a V gene segment and a J gene segment was required. Rearrangements were classified as productive when the CDR3 lacked stop codons and remained in frame with V and J, and all other rearrangements were classified as non-productive. Following IMGT convention, CDR3 was defined as the stretch from the second conserved V-encoded cysteine to the conserved J-encoded phenylalanine. The earlier analysis of 500 to 750 of the donors excluded any sequence lacking an unambiguous match to a single V gene segment. An earlier analysis of a few hundred of the donors classified V segments as functional when productive rearrangements were above 56.7% and as segregating when the standard deviation between donors was above 5%. To diagnose cytomegalovirus status from the catalog of TCR beta chain sequences, a statistical classification framework was built. V and J gene assignment, in a later analysis, came from comparing TCR nucleotide sequences with IMGT/GENE-DB human TR gene sequences. A later analysis assigned CDR3 sequences and most-parsimonious VDJ recombination scenarios with the TCRdist pipeline. In a later analysis, every TCR beta chain was defined by the combination of its CDR3 amino acid sequence and its V-gene family, and reads without a unique V-gene family were dropped. A later analysis removed over 500 highly shared, low-generation-probability nucleotide sequences to deal with suspected cross-contamination and a sequencing artifact. In a later analysis, a clonal expansion index was calculated for each public chain from normalized within-repertoire ranks of inferred template counts. In a later analysis, generation probabilities were computed with a VDJ recombination model fitted to out-of-frame rearrangements, and the resulting probabilities were checked against IGoR. In a later analysis, TCR-TCR, TCR-HLA and TCR-CMV co-occurrence was scored with hypergeometric tests, and a repertoire-size bias correction was applied to TCR pairs. In a later analysis, false discovery rates were estimated by permuting HLA or CMV assignments 20 times. In a later analysis, co-occurring TCRs were grouped using DBSCAN, and TCRdist sequence similarity was added for clustering within HLA-allele-positive subsets. For co-occurrence clustering, repertoires with fewer than 30,000 or more than 120,000 public chains were excluded, along with 4 to 6 repertoires with anomalous nucleotide sharing. Sourced from immuneACCESS, this table was stored by TCRdb with only in-frame sequences that have V and J called. A share of the clones is absent; for the studies checked, an unresolved V gene accounts for under half, and the remainder has no known explanation. V and J calls and clone size are given by that table; D and trimming were obtained from the DNA. This sample comprises around 200,000 clones, almost 80% of them detected only once. The top ten hold 1.5% to 2% of the sample.

The cohort consisted of 650 to 850 healthy bone marrow donors. All cohort members were sampled while nominally healthy, although unrecorded immune exposures were likely present. The donor tested CMV seronegative and was one of the 352 seronegative cohort members. A peripheral blood sample was provided by each donor, and peripheral blood mononuclear cells were used for TCR beta sequencing. The Qiagen DNeasy Blood Extraction Kit was used to extract genomic DNA from the blood cell samples. The source of this sequence is a man younger than 35 in good health and CMV-seronegative. The specimen was PBMCs. The chain uses TRBV7-2 and TRBJ2-7, with 11 middle bases fitting TRBD2. The DNA sequence reads TGTGCCAGCAGCCACCAACTAGCGGGAGTCTACGAGCAGTACTTC. Translation gives CASSHQLAGVYEQYF.